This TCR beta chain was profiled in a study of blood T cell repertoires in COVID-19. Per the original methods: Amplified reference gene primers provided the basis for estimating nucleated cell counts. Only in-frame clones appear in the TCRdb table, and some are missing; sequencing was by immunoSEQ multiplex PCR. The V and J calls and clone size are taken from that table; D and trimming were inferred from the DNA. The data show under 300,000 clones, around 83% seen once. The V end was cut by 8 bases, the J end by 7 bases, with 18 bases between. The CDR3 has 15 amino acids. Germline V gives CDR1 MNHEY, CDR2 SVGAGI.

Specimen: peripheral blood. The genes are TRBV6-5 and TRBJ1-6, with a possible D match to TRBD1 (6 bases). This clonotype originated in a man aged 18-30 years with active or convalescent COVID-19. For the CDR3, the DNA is TGTGCCAGCGAATTAACAGGGACGTACAATTCACCCCTCCACTTT. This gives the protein CASELTGTYNSPLHF.